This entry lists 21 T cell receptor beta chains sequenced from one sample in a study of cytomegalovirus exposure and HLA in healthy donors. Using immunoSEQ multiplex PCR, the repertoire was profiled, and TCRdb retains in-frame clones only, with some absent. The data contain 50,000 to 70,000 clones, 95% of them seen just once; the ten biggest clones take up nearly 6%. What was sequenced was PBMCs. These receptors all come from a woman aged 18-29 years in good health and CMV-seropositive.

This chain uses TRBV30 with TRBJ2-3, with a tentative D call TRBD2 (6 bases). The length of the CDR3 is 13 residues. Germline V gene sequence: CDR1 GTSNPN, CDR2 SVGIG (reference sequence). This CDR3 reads CASGTLSTDTQYF. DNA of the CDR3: TGTGCGTCCGGGACTCTAAGCACAGATACGCAGTATTTT.

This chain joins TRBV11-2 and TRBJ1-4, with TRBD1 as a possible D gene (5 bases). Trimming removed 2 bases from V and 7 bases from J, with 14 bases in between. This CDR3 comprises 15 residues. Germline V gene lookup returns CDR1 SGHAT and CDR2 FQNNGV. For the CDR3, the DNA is TGTGCCAGCAGCTTAAGCAGGGCGGGGGGTGAAAAACTGTTTTTT. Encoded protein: CASSLSRAGGEKLFF.

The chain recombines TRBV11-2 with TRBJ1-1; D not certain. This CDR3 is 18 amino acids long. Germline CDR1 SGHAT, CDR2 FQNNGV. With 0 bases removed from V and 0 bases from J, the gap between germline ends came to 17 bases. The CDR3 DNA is TGTGCCAGCAGCTTAGACCAACTCGCTGGGAGGGTGAACACTGAAGCTTTCTTT. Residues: CASSLDQLAGRVNTEAFF.

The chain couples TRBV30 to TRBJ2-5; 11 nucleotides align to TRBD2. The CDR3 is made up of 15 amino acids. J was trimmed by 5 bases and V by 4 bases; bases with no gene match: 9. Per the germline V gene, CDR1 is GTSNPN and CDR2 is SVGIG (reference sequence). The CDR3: CAWTSSGGLRETQYF. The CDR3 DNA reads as TGTGCCTGGACTTCTAGCGGGGGGCTAAGGGAGACCCAGTACTTC.

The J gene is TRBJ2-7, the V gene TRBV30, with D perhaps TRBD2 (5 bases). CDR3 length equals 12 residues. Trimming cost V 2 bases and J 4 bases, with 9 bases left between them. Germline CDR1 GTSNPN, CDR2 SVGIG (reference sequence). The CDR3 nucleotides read TGTGCCTGGAGTCCCGAGGGTTACGAGCAGTACTTC. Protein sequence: CAWSPEGYEQYF.

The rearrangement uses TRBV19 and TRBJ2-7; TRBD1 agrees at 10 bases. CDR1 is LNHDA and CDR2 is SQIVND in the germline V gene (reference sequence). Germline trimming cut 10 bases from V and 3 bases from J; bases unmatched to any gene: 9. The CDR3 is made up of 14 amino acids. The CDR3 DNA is TGTGCCAAAGTAGGGGGGACAGGGGACTACGAGCAGTACTTC. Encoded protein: CAKVGGTGDYEQYF.

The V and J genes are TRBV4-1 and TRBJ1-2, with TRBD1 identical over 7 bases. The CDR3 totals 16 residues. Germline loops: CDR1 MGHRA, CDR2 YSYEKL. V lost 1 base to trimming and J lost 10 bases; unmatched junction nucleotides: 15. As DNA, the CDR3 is TGCGCCAGCAGCCAAGTGCTCGTTCCCGATGACAGGGCCTACACCTTC. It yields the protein CASSQVLVPDDRAYTF.

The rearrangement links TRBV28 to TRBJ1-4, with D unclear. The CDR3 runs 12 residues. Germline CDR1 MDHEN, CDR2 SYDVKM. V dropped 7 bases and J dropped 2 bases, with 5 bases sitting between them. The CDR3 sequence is CASTATNEKLFF. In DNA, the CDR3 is TGTGCCAGCACAGCGACTAATGAAAAACTGTTTTTT.

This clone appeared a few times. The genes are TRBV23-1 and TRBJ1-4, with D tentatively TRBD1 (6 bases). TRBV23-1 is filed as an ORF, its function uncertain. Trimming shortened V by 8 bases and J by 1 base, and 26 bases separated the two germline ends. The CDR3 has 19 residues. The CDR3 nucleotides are TGCGCCAGCCCCCGATTGGGCGGGGGGCGCAGGAGAACTAATGAAAAACTGTTTTTT. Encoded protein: CASPRLGGGRRRTNEKLFF.

The DNA for the CDR3 is TGTGCCAGCAGCCTGGACAGAAACAATGAGCAGTTCTTC. This encodes CASSLDRNNEQFF. The chain carries TRBV5-6 and TRBJ2-1, with TRBD1 as a possible D gene (6 bases). The CDR3 is 13 amino acids. V was shortened by 4 bases and J by 5 bases, with 10 bases between the two germline ends. The germline gives CDR1 SGHDT, CDR2 YYEEEE.

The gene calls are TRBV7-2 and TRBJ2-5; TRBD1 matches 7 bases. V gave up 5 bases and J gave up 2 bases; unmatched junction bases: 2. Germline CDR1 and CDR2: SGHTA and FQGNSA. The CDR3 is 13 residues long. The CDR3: CASSPGQQETQYF. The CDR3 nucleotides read TGTGCCAGCAGCCCGGGACAGCAAGAGACCCAGTACTTC.

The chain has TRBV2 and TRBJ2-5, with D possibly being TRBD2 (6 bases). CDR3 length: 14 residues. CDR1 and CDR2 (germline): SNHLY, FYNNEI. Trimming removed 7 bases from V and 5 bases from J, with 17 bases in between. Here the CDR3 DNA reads TGTGCCAGCATGGACTCCGGGGCGGGGGAGACCCAGTACTTC. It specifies CASMDSGAGETQYF.

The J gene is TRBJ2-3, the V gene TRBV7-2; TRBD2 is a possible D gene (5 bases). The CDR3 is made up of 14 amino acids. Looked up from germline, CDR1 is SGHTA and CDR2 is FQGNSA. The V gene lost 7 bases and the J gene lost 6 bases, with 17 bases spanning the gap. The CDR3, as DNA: TGTGCCAGCACCATCACTAGTTTTTCCGATACGCAGTATTTT. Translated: CASTITSFSDTQYF. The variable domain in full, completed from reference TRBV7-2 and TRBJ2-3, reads GAGVSQSPSNKVTEKGKDVELRCDPISGHTALYWYRQSLGQGLEFLIYFQGNSAPDKSGLPSDRFSAERTGGSVSTLTIQRTQQEDSAVYLCASTITSFSDTQYFGPGTRLTVL.

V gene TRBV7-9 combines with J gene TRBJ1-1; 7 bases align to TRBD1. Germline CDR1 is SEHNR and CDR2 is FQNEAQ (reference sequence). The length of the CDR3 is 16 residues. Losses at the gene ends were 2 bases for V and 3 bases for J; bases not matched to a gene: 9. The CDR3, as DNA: TGTGCCAGCAGCTTATGGGCAGGGGGTATGGACACTGAAGCTTTCTTT. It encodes CASSLWAGGMDTEAFF.

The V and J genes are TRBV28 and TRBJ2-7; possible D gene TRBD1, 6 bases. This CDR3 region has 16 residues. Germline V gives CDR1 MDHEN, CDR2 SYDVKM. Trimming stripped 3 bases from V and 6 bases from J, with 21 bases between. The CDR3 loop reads CASSFPHTGLGGEQYF. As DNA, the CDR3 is TGTGCCAGCAGTTTTCCCCATACAGGCTTAGGGGGCGAGCAGTACTTC.

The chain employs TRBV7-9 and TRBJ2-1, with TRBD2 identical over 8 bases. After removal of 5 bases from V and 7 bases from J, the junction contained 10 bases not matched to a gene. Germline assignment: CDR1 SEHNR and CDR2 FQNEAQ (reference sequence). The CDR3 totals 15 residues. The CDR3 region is CASSIWSGGVNEQFF. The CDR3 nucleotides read TGTGCCAGCAGCATTTGGAGCGGGGGTGTGAATGAGCAGTTCTTC.

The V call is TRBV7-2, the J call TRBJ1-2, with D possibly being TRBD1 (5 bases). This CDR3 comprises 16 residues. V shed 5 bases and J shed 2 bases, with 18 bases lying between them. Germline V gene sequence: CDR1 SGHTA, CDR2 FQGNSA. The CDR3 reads CASSHFGPSGNYGYTF. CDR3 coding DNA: TGTGCCAGCAGCCATTTCGGTCCTTCAGGGAACTATGGCTACACCTTC. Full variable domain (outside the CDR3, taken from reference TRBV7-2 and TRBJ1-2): GAGVSQSPSNKVTEKGKDVELRCDPISGHTALYWYRQSLGQGLEFLIYFQGNSAPDKSGLPSDRFSAERTGGSVSTLTIQRTQQEDSAVYLCASSHFGPSGNYGYTFGSGTRLTVV.

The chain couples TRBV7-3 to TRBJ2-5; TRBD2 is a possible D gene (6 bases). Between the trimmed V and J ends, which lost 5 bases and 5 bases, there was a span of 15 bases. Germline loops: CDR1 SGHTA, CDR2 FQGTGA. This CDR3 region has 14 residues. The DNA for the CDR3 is TGTGCCAGCAGCAACCCGGGAGTCGGTGAGACCCAGTACTTC. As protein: CASSNPGVGETQYF.

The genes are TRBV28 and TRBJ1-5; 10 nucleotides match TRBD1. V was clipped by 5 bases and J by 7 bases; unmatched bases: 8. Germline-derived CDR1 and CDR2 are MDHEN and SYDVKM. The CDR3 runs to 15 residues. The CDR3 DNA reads TGTGCCAGCAGTCCCCGGACAGGGGGTAAGCAGCCCCAGCATTTT. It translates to CASSPRTGGKQPQHF.

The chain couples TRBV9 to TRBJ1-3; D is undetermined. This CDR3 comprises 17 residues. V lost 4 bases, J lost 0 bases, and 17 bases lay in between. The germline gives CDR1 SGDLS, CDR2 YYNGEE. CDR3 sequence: CASSPHTTGYSGNTIYF. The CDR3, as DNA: TGTGCCAGCAGCCCACATACGACGGGGTACTCTGGAAACACCATATATTTT.

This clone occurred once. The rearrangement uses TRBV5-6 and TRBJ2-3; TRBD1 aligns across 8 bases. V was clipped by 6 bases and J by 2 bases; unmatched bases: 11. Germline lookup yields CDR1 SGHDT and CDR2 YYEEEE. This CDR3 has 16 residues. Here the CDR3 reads CASILRRDRFTDTQYF. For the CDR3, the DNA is TGTGCCAGCATTTTACGACGGGACAGGTTCACAGATACGCAGTATTTT.